A selection of T cell receptor beta chains follows, all from one sample in a study of glioma-infiltrating T cells. In TCRdb, the multiplex PCR reads were re-called with MiXCR into one record per CDR3 protein. The sample comprises over 80,000 distinct CDR3 sequences, around 37% of which are singletons, and more than 30% rests with the top ten. Sequencing was carried out using glioma tissue, nonneoplastic brain tissue, or PBMCs (not recorded which). The receptors come from a human donor with low-grade glioma or glioblastoma, undergoing nonglioma brain surgery, or in good health (not recorded which). The CDR3 runs from the conserved cysteine through the conserved F or W. The order of the fields is J gene, V gene, CDR3 protein.

j_call: TRBJ2-1; v_call: TRBV6-2/TRBV6-3; cdr3_aa: CASSYGGSAPSYNEQFF
j_call: TRBJ2-7; v_call: TRBV6-1; cdr3_aa: CASRRDISYEQYF
j_call: TRBJ1-5; v_call: TRBV29-1; cdr3_aa: CSASGTDHNQPQHF
j_call: TRBJ2-3; v_call: TRBV20-1; cdr3_aa: CSAPRTSGASTDTQYF
j_call: TRBJ2-3; v_call: TRBV7-6; cdr3_aa: CASSLPGMADTQYF
j_call: TRBJ2-7; v_call: TRBV10-3; cdr3_aa: CAISGSGRGVEQYF
j_call: TRBJ2-7; v_call: TRBV5-4; cdr3_aa: CASSSGQGIFYEQYF
j_call: TRBJ2-5; v_call: TRBV24-1; cdr3_aa: CATSDSIPGLAAKTQYF
j_call: TRBJ1-2; v_call: TRBV18; cdr3_aa: CASSPPVGMIGYTF
j_call: TRBJ2-7; v_call: TRBV6-2/TRBV6-3; cdr3_aa: CTSRNGQWPSYEQYF
j_call: TRBJ1-1; v_call: TRBV6-2/TRBV6-3; cdr3_aa: CASSYGRGRYTEAFF
j_call: TRBJ2-3; v_call: TRBV20-1; cdr3_aa: CSADTATGEHDTQYF
j_call: TRBJ2-1; v_call: TRBV20-1; cdr3_aa: CSAPGSGGYNEQFF
j_call: TRBJ1-5; v_call: TRBV20-1; cdr3_aa: CSARVPGGGQPQHF
j_call: TRBJ1-1; v_call: TRBV7-2; cdr3_aa: CASARAGNMNTEAFF